Listed below are T cell receptor beta chains from one sample, sequenced in a study of shared clonotypes between healthy human individuals. Method: immunoSEQ multiplex PCR; TCRdb's copy keeps in-frame clones and lacks some. The sample carries almost 700,000 clones, 90% to 95% recorded once. The sequencing input was naive CD8+ T cells sorted from blood. Receptors were obtained from a man under 40 in good health. Each CDR3 is given with its conserved first and last residue. The D gene is left open where the match is weak. Part of the rows lack a size; the others show once, few, many or a class for expanded clones.

j_call v_call d_call clone_size cdr3_aa cdr3_nt
TRBJ2-2 TRBV28 - - CASSPTDPLAGELFF TGTGCCAGCAGCCCTACGGACCCGTTGGCCGGGGAGCTGTTTTTT
TRBJ2-7 TRBV21-1 - - CASSTRDPPSTSF TGTGCCAGCAGCACCCGGGACCCCCCCTCTACGAGCTTC
TRBJ1-2 TRBV29-1 - - CSVEEGGGGYTF TGCAGCGTTGAGGAGGGAGGTGGTGGCTACACCTTC
TRBJ2-1 TRBV4-2 - - CASSQEGHSSSYNEQFF TGTGCCAGCAGCCAAGAGGGACATTCGAGCTCCTACAATGAGCAGTTCTTC
TRBJ2-7 TRBV29-1 TRBD1 - CSARTGSSYEQYF TGCAGCGCCCGGACAGGAAGCTCCTACGAGCAGTACTTC
TRBJ1-5 TRBV4-1 - - CASSQRLAANQPQHF TGCGCCAGCAGCCAAAGGCTGGCAGCTAATCAGCCCCAGCATTTT
TRBJ1-1 TRBV6-5 TRBD1 - CASSLRRQGNTEAFF TGTGCCAGCAGCCTACGGAGACAGGGGAACACTGAAGCTTTCTTT
TRBJ1-5 TRBV27 - - CASSFGGNQPQHF TGTGCCAGCAGTTTTGGGGGAAATCAGCCCCAGCATTTT
TRBJ1-1 TRBV5-8 - - CASSSTPPEAFF TGTGCCAGCAGCTCCACCCCTCCTGAAGCTTTCTTT
TRBJ2-5 TRBV6-5 - - CASRDLKETQYF TGTGCCAGCAGGGACTTGAAAGAGACCCAGTACTTC
TRBJ1-5 TRBV19 - once CARTVRDSQGANQPQHF TGTGCCAGGACCGTACGGGACTCTCAAGGGGCCAATCAGCCCCAGCATTTT
TRBJ1-1 TRBV27 TRBD1 - CASSPTGQGNTEAFF TGTGCCAGCAGCCCGACCGGACAGGGGAACACTGAAGCTTTCTTT
TRBJ2-1 TRBV7-9 TRBD1 - CASSPRTGTSYNEQFF TGTGCCAGCAGCCCACGGACAGGTACTTCCTACAATGAGCAGTTCTTC
TRBJ2-3 TRBV29-1 TRBD1 - CSSTGGWNTPGTDTQYF TGCAGCTCAACAGGGGGCTGGAACACGCCTGGCACAGATACGCAGTATTTT
TRBJ2-3 TRBV29-1 TRBD1 - CSVEDLLGTGGGTDTQYF TGCAGCGTTGAAGATCTTTTAGGGACAGGGGGCGGCACAGATACGCAGTATTTT
TRBJ2-7 TRBV9 TRBD2 - CASSRTSGGHYEQYF TGTGCCAGCAGCAGGACTAGCGGGGGCCACTACGAGCAGTACTTC
TRBJ2-3 TRBV9 TRBD2 - CASSVDSTSGRVVDTQYF TGTGCCAGCAGCGTAGATTCCACTAGCGGGAGGGTAGTAGATACGCAGTATTTT
TRBJ2-7 TRBV2 - - CASSPRASYEQYF TGTGCCAGCAGTCCGAGGGCCTCCTACGAGCAGTACTTC
TRBJ2-3 TRBV15 - - CATSRGDTQYF TGTGCCACCAGCAGAGGAGATACGCAGTATTTT
TRBJ2-1 TRBV11-2 TRBD1 - CASSLGHRGNGNEQFF TGTGCCAGCAGCTTAGGACACAGGGGCAACGGTAATGAGCAGTTCTTC
TRBJ1-4 TRBV28 - - CASSLYGALSRDNEKLFF TGTGCCAGCAGTTTATATGGGGCGCTTAGCCGGGATAATGAAAAACTGTTTTTT
TRBJ2-1 TRBV2 - once CASQVGGEQFF TGTGCCAGCCAGGTCGGGGGTGAGCAGTTCTTC
TRBJ2-7 TRBV15 - - CATSRDMSWGFSYEQYF TGTGCCACCAGCAGAGATATGTCGTGGGGGTTCTCCTACGAGCAGTACTTC
TRBJ2-7 TRBV11-2 - - CASSAGTAWEQYF TGTGCCAGCAGCGCCGGGACCGCTTGGGAGCAGTACTTC
TRBJ2-5 TRBV7-6 - - CASSLDGRGETQYF TGTGCCAGCAGCTTAGATGGGAGAGGGGAGACCCAGTACTTC
TRBJ2-7 TRBV4-3 TRBD2 once CASSQGLAGVWEQYF TGCGCCAGCAGCCAAGGACTAGCGGGAGTGTGGGAGCAGTACTTC
TRBJ1-2 TRBV2 - - CATNSLGASGYTF TGTGCCACCAACAGTCTGGGGGCGAGTGGCTACACCTTC
TRBJ2-1 TRBV7-2 - - CASSLDLYNEQFF TGTGCCAGCAGCCTGGACTTATACAATGAGCAGTTCTTC
TRBJ1-2 TRBV6-5 TRBD1 - CASTRDRGFYGYTF TGTGCCAGCACCAGGGACAGGGGTTTCTATGGCTACACCTTC
TRBJ2-7 TRBV11-2 - - CASSLESDRYYEQYF TGTGCCAGCAGCTTAGAGAGCGACAGATACTACGAGCAGTACTTC
TRBJ2-7 TRBV28 TRBD1 - CASSPWDRSSYEQYF TGTGCCAGCAGTCCCTGGGACAGGAGCTCCTACGAGCAGTACTTC
TRBJ2-3 TRBV4-2 TRBD1 - CASSQPPDRPTDTQYF TGTGCCAGCAGCCAACCCCCGGACAGGCCCACAGATACGCAGTATTTT
TRBJ2-7 TRBV27 TRBD2 once CASSLLGTSGSYEQYF TGTGCCAGCAGTTTACTCGGGACTAGCGGCTCCTACGAGCAGTACTTC
TRBJ2-2 TRBV5-5 TRBD2 - CASSPWTSGTGELFF TGTGCCAGCAGCCCCTGGACTAGCGGGACCGGGGAGCTGTTTTTT
TRBJ2-6 TRBV9 - - CASSVFMQISGANVLTF TGTGCCAGCAGCGTATTTATGCAGATCTCTGGGGCCAACGTCCTGACTTTC
TRBJ2-1 TRBV7-2 TRBD2 - CASSFTSGSREQFF TGTGCCAGCAGCTTCACTAGCGGGAGTCGTGAGCAGTTCTTC
TRBJ2-2 TRBV29-1 - - CSVDARGTGELFF TGCAGCGTTGACGCTCGGGGAACCGGGGAGCTGTTTTTT
TRBJ2-1 TRBV19 TRBD2 - CASSAPPSGRYNEQFF TGTGCCAGTAGTGCCCCACCTAGCGGGAGGTACAATGAGCAGTTCTTC
TRBJ2-7 TRBV7-9 TRBD1 - CASSGGTGILYEQYF TGTGCCAGCAGCGGTGGGACAGGGATACTTTACGAGCAGTACTTC
TRBJ2-2 TRBV7-9 - - CASSPLGHGTGELFF TGTGCCAGCAGCCCCCTGGGACACGGCACCGGGGAGCTGTTTTTT
TRBJ2-7 TRBV7-6 TRBD2 once CASSSSGTSGSSYEQYF TGTGCCAGCAGCTCCTCCGGGACTAGCGGGAGCTCCTACGAGCAGTACTTC
TRBJ2-1 TRBV6-4 - - CASSETVYNEQFF TGTGCCAGCAGTGAAACAGTCTACAATGAGCAGTTCTTC
TRBJ2-2 TRBV18 - - CASSPPFGGQLNTGELFF TGTGCCAGCTCACCCCCTTTTGGTGGACAGCTGAACACCGGGGAGCTGTTTTTT
TRBJ2-7 TRBV29-1 TRBD1 - CSVEDAGGASYEQYF TGCAGCGTTGAGGATGCAGGGGGCGCCTCCTACGAGCAGTACTTC
TRBJ1-1 TRBV6-5 - - CASSYAGAEAFF TGTGCCAGCAGTTACGCCGGTGCGGAAGCTTTCTTT
TRBJ2-3 TRBV28 TRBD2 - CASSFAGGADTQYF TGTGCCAGCAGTTTTGCGGGAGGCGCAGATACGCAGTATTTT
TRBJ1-5 TRBV5-6 - - CASSGPDNQPQHF TGTGCCAGCAGCGGGCCAGACAATCAGCCCCAGCATTTT
TRBJ2-5 TRBV7-2 - - CASSQERGDAQYF TGTGCCAGCAGCCAAGAACGTGGGGATGCCCAGTACTTC
TRBJ2-5 TRBV4-3 - - CASSEGPGTLGTQYF TGCGCCAGCAGCGAGGGGCCGGGGACCCTCGGGACCCAGTACTTC
TRBJ2-1 TRBV5-4 TRBD1 once CACSRDRGLSYNEQFF TGTGCCTGCTCGCGGGACAGGGGCTTATCCTACAATGAGCAGTTCTTC
TRBJ2-7 TRBV11-2 TRBD2 - CASSPTPTSGSYEQYF TGTGCCAGCAGCCCCACCCCGACTAGCGGGAGCTACGAGCAGTACTTC
TRBJ2-1 TRBV5-1 TRBD1 - CASSLTSRAGGRNEQFF TGCGCCAGCAGCTTGACATCACGCGCAGGGGGCCGAAATGAGCAGTTCTTC